This TCR beta chain was retrieved from a study of post-analysis software for immune sequencing data. Overall study: The patients showed relapsing-remitting, secondary progressive and progressive-relapsing multiple sclerosis courses.

General study results and limits: Higher frequency in patients than in controls was seen for five TRBV segments, with TRBV5-6, TRBV5-1 and TRBV20-1 among them. By F measure, strong co-clustering occurred among samples prepared in the same batch. A significant reduction in normalized Chao1 diversity was observed in multiple sclerosis patients versus controls.

The V segment lost 5 bases and the J segment 8 bases; nucleotides outside the gene matches: 12. The germline gives CDR1 SGHVS, CDR2 FNYEAQ. The CDR3 consists of 15 residues. Unique molecular identifiers were carried by the TCR beta cDNA libraries. The authors obtained 500,000 or so cDNA molecules from about 0.94 to 9.7 million T cells. Each CDR3 protein gets one entry after TCRdb re-called the PCR reads with MiXCR. The sample consists of roughly 870,000 distinct CDR3 sequences, approximately 57% of them appearing once. In this sample, this clonotype turned up a few times. No antigen is known for it. This TCR came from a girl aged 10-17 years with multiple sclerosis. The rearrangement joins TRBV7-6 to TRBJ2-1, with TRBD2 matching over 7 bases. Sequenced material: blood. The CDR3 is CASSPGLGMKDEQFF. The CDR3 bases are TGTGCCAGCAGCCCCGGACTAGGAATGAAGGATGAGCAGTTCTTC.